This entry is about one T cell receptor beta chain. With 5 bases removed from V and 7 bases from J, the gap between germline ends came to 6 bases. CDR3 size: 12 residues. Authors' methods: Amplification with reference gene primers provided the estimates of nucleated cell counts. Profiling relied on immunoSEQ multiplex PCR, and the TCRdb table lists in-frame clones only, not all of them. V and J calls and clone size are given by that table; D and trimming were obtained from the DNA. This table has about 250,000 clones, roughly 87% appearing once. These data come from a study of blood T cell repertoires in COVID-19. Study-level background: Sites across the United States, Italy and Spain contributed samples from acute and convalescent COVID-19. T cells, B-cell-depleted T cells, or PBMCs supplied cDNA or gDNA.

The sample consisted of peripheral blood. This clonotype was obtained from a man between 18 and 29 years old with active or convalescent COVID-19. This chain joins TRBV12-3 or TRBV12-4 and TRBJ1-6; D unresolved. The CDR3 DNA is TGTGCCAGCAGTCCCGTCAATTCACCCCTCCACTTT. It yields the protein CASSPVNSPLHF.